This entry describes one T cell receptor (beta chain). This sample stems from a study of blood T cell repertoires in COVID-19. About the research overall: The origin of the acute and convalescent COVID-19 samples was the United States, Italy and Spain. PBMCs, B-cell-depleted T cells, or T cells were the source of the cDNA or gDNA that made up the material.

Trimming took 3 bases from V and 0 from J, leaving 8 bases between them. The CDR3 is 14 residues long. The germline V gene has CDR1 LGHDT and CDR2 YNNKEL (reference sequence). Original methodology: Estimation of nucleated cell counts relied on the amplification of reference gene primers. Generated by immunoSEQ multiplex PCR, the TCRdb table keeps only in-frame clones and is missing some. Clonal size and the V and J genes are those of that table, whereas D and trimming came from the DNA. The repertoire consists of a few hundred thousand clones, with roughly 89% occurring once and the leading ten covering about 6%.

Input material: peripheral blood. This receptor was taken from a man aged 55 to 70 who had recovered from COVID-19. The rearrangement uses TRBV3-1 (or the pseudogene TRBV3-2) and TRBJ1-2; D remains ambiguous. The CDR3 spells CASSQPGTNYGYTF. The CDR3 DNA is TGTGCCAGCAGCCAGCCCGGGACTAACTATGGCTACACCTTC.